This TCR beta chain derives from a study of regulatory T cells in long-lasting Graves disease. The time point here: newly diagnosed GD, antithyroid drugs for less than 3 months. Isolated PBMC RNA provided the starting material for the TCR library. To make TCR beta libraries, researchers used iRepertoire HTBI primers and Arm-PCR of CDR3 regions. TCRdb processed the multiplex PCR reads anew with MiXCR; each CDR3 protein has one entry. The table has hundreds of thousands of distinct CDR3 sequences, roughly 14% seen once. Whole-study results and caveats: Persistent disease was characterized by preferential usage of TRBV28, TRBJ1-2 and TRBJ2-5.

This clonotype was counted many times. Antigen specificity is unknown. V lost 1 base and J 7 bases, leaving 7 bases between the germline ends. This CDR3 is 12 amino acids long. Per the germline V gene, CDR1 is LGHDT and CDR2 is YNNKEL (reference sequence). These data are also associated with another study on T cells in Graves' hyperthyroidism and ophthalmopathy. Turning to that study: No progression to ophthalmopathy during 18 months of follow-up defined stable disease. First-round RT-PCR with HTBI primers amplified the TCR CDR3 region.

The clonotype comes from a young man with Graves disease. Sequenced material: peripheral blood mononuclear cells (PBMCs), taken at new diagnosis, from a patient treated with antithyroid drugs. The chain couples TRBV3-1 to TRBJ1-1, with D unclear. Here the CDR3 reads CASSQGPGEAFF. The DNA for the CDR3 is TGTGCCAGCAGCCAAGGTCCGGGTGAAGCTTTCTTT.